Described below is a single TCR beta chain sequence and its context. The antigen is not known. The assay was immunoSEQ multiplex PCR, and TCRdb's table has in-frame clones only and misses some. Among tens of thousands of clones listed, around 86% were seen once. The entry originates in a study of OX40 agonist ivuxolimab in advanced cancers. Study outcomes and limitations: Relatively little clonal expansion, among the lowest observed, appeared in partial responders at 0.1-3.0 mg/kg. At 0.1 to 3.0 mg/kg and by week 6, clonal expansion occurred in CD4+ and CD8+ blood T cells.

This CDR3 is built from 13 residues. The V end lost 7 bases, the J end lost 6 bases, and 15 bases lay between the germline ends. CDR1 and CDR2 from the germline V gene are ENHRY and SYGVKD. The sequence came from an adult with an advanced solid tumor such as melanoma, head and neck, liver or kidney cancer. The chain carries TRBV10-3 and TRBJ1-1; D gene unclear. Material: CD4+ or CD8+ T cells sorted from blood, obtained in a trial of the OX40 agonist ivuxolimab. The CDR3 DNA reads as TGTGCCATCACCAACGTAAAGGGCGCTGAAGCTTTCTTT. Protein: CAITNVKGAEAFF.